This passage covers 21 T cell receptor beta chains from one sample sequenced in a study of T cells in Graves' hyperthyroidism and ophthalmopathy. TCR beta CDR3 sequences were amplified from RNA transcripts. The HTBI primer set was used in a first-round RT-PCR of the TCR CDR3. TCRdb processed the multiplex PCR reads anew with MiXCR; each CDR3 protein has one entry. The sample has around 450,000 distinct CDR3 sequences, roughly 13% seen once. Sequencing was done on a sample of blood. The receptors stem from a woman in her late teens or twenties with Graves' hyperthyroidism.

V and J are TRBV28 and TRBJ2-3, with 11 positions matching TRBD2. Germline values: CDR1 MDHEN, CDR2 SYDVKM. J was trimmed by 4 bases and V by 5 bases; bases with no gene match: 8. The CDR3 runs 16 residues. The CDR3, as DNA: TGTGCCAGCAGTCCGCCCCTAGCGGGAGGACCAGATACGCAGTATTTT. Translation: CASSPPLAGGPDTQYF. Looking up the rest from reference TRBV28 and TRBJ2-3 gives the full variable domain: DVKVTQSSRYLVKRTGEKVFLECVQDMDHENMFWYRQDPGLGLRLIYFSYDVKMKEKGDIPEGYSVSREKKERFSLILESASTNQTSMYLCASSPPLAGGPDTQYFGPGTRLTVL.

Ten or more counts support this clonotype. The chain has TRBV7-2 and TRBJ2-7; D is undetermined. The V gene lost 0 bases and the J gene lost 2 bases, with 8 bases spanning the gap. The CDR3 is 14 amino acids. Germline V lookup: CDR1 SGHTA, CDR2 FQGNSA. The CDR3 DNA reads TGTGCCAGCAGCTTAGCGGCCAGGACCTACGAGCAGTACTTC. Protein sequence: CASSLAARTYEQYF.

The chain recombines TRBV7-2 with TRBJ2-1; tentative D call: TRBD1 (6 bases). In germline, CDR1 is SGHTA, CDR2 FQGNSA. This CDR3 is 12 amino acids long. Between the trimmed V and J ends, which lost 5 bases and 13 bases, there was a span of 15 bases. The DNA of the CDR3 is TGTGCCAGCAGCCTCGGGTGGGGGCAACAGTTCTTC. This codes for CASSLGWGQQFF. Based on the CDR3 plus reference TRBV7-2 and TRBJ2-1, the full variable domain is GAGVSQSPSNKVTEKGKDVELRCDPISGHTALYWYRQSLGQGLEFLIYFQGNSAPDKSGLPSDRFSAERTGGSVSTLTIQRTQQEDSAVYLCASSLGWGQQFFGPGTRLTVL.

This clonotype occurred a few times. This chain links TRBV13 with TRBJ2-2, with 7 bases lining up with TRBD2. The V gene end was trimmed by 11 bases and the J gene end by 4 bases; junction bases not matched to a gene: 7. The CDR3 is 13 amino acids. The germline V gene has CDR1 PRHDT and CDR2 FYEKMQ (reference sequence). The CDR3 reads CAQRAGFTGELFF. The DNA for the CDR3 is TGTGCCCAAAGAGCGGGGTTCACCGGGGAGCTGTTTTTT. Looking up the rest from reference TRBV13 and TRBJ2-2 gives the full variable domain: AAGVIQSPRHLIKEKRETATLKCYPIPRHDTVYWYQQGPGQDPQFLISFYEKMQSDKGSIPDRFSAQQFSDYHSELNMSSLELGDSALYFCAQRAGFTGELFFGEGSRLTVL.

This clonotype was counted ten times or more. The V call is TRBV28, the J call TRBJ2-7, with D unclear. Germline lookup yields CDR1 MDHEN and CDR2 SYDVKM. V dropped 3 bases and J dropped 0 bases, with 21 bases sitting between them. This CDR3 comprises 18 residues. In DNA, the CDR3 is TGTGCCAGCAGTTTCTCGCGGCAGGCGTCTTACCTCTCCTACGAGCAGTACTTC. Translating it yields CASSFSRQASYLSYEQYF.

The chain uses TRBV28 and TRBJ1-6; D not resolved. There are 15 residues in the CDR3. V was pared by 7 bases and J by 5 bases, with 15 bases between. Germline assignment: CDR1 MDHEN and CDR2 SYDVKM. CDR3 sequence (DNA): TGTGCCAGCATCGTCGGGTCGCATGATAATTCACCCCTCCACTTT. This gives the protein CASIVGSHDNSPLHF. Drawing the rest from reference TRBV28 and TRBJ1-6, the complete variable domain is DVKVTQSSRYLVKRTGEKVFLECVQDMDHENMFWYRQDPGLGLRLIYFSYDVKMKEKGDIPEGYSVSREKKERFSLILESASTNQTSMYLCASIVGSHDNSPLHFGNGTRLTVT.

This clonotype was counted between two and nine times. This sequence joins TRBV20-1 and TRBJ1-4; D gene ambiguous. The CDR3 loop spans 13 amino acids. In germline, CDR1 is DFQATT, CDR2 SNEGSKA (reference sequence). V was clipped by 6 bases and J by 7 bases, with 15 bases between them. The CDR3 sequence is CSATDKGGEKLFF. The CDR3, as DNA: TGCAGTGCAACCGACAAGGGAGGTGAAAAACTGTTTTTT.

This clonotype showed up just a few times. The chain uses TRBV12-3 or TRBV12-4 and TRBJ1-6; TRBD1 matches at 9 bases. After removal of 6 bases from V and 10 bases from J, the junction contained 10 bases not matched to a gene. The CDR3 spans 15 residues. The CDR3 DNA reads as TGTGCCAGCAGAGAGGACAGGGGCTACAACTCACCCCTCCACTTT. Its protein product is CASREDRGYNSPLHF.

This clonotype occurred many times. This rearrangement joins TRBV7-2 to TRBJ2-7, with no clear D. The germline V gene encodes CDR1 SGHTA and CDR2 FQGNSA. This CDR3 is 13 amino acids long. V lost 3 bases to trimming and J lost 4 bases, with 10 bases between them. The CDR3: CASSLETPYEQYF. The CDR3 coding sequence is TGTGCCAGCAGCTTGGAGACCCCTTACGAGCAGTACTTC.

This clonotype occurred a few times. The chain is built from TRBV20-1 and TRBJ1-5; D is possibly TRBD1 (5 bases). The CDR3 length is 14 residues. V was pared by 6 bases and J by 4 bases, with 16 bases between. Germline V gives CDR1 DFQATT, CDR2 SNEGSKA (reference sequence). CDR3 protein: CSAPLGRGNQPQHF. The CDR3 DNA sequence: TGCAGTGCGCCGCTTGGGAGGGGTAATCAGCCCCAGCATTTT.

The chain employs TRBV9 and TRBJ1-1; D uncertain. V was shortened by 0 bases and J by 4 bases, with 10 bases between the two germline ends. The V gene's germline CDR1 is SGDLS and CDR2 YYNGEE. The CDR3 loop spans 14 amino acids. The CDR3 protein is CASSVDGSATEAFF. CDR3 DNA: TGTGCCAGCAGCGTAGATGGGTCGGCCACTGAAGCTTTCTTT.

This clonotype was seen ten or more times. CDR3 DNA: TGTGCCAGCAGTTTTGGAGGAGGTCCCGGTCAGCCCCAGCATTTT. Protein: CASSFGGGPGQPQHF. The chain is built from TRBV27 and TRBJ1-5, with no clear D. Germline CDR1 reads MNHEY; CDR2 reads SMNVEV (reference sequence). V lost 3 bases and J lost 6, with 15 bases in between. The CDR3 loop spans 15 amino acids.

This clonotype was counted ten times or more. V is TRBV15 and J is TRBJ1-1; D uncertain. Trimming removed 1 base at V and 3 bases at J, with 6 bases between. The V gene's germline CDR1 is LNHNV and CDR2 YYDKDF (reference sequence). The CDR3 loop spans 13 amino acids. The CDR3 DNA reads TGTGCCACCAGCAGAGCGACCCACACTGAAGCTTTCTTT. Translation gives CATSRATHTEAFF.

The chain combines TRBV2 with TRBJ2-3; D not resolved. This CDR3 is 13 amino acids long. Between the trimmed V and J ends, which lost 7 bases and 6 bases, there was a span of 14 bases. Germline V CDR1 and CDR2: SNHLY, FYNNEI. CDR3 residues: CASIGWTMDTQYF. The CDR3 DNA reads as TGTGCCAGCATTGGGTGGACGATGGATACGCAGTATTTT.

This clonotype has more than one count but fewer than ten. The rearrangement links TRBV19 to TRBJ2-7; 7 positions agree with TRBD1. CDR1 is LNHDA and CDR2 is SQIVND in the germline V gene (reference sequence). The CDR3 is 17 residues long. J gave up 3 bases and V 0 bases, and 11 bases lay outside the gene matches. Here the CDR3 DNA reads TGTGCCAGTAGTATAGATGCCCAACAGGGGACGTTCTACGAGCAGTACTTC. Protein: CASSIDAQQGTFYEQYF.

This chain joins TRBV12-3 or TRBV12-4 and TRBJ2-1; D is unclear. V dropped 6 bases and J dropped 8 bases, with 17 bases sitting between them. This CDR3 region has 14 residues. CDR3 DNA: TGTGCCAGCAGCTTAAAGGACGGTTTTTATGAGCAGTTCTTC. Its protein is CASSLKDGFYEQFF.

This clonotype was seen at least ten times. The V gene is TRBV7-9, the J gene TRBJ1-1; D remains unclear. Germline values: CDR1 SEHNR, CDR2 FQNEAQ (reference sequence). The CDR3 is made up of 12 amino acids. V was clipped by 5 bases and J by 7 bases, with 11 bases between them. The CDR3: CASSHSSFEAFF. As DNA, the CDR3 is TGTGCCAGCAGCCATTCGAGCTTTGAAGCTTTCTTT.

This clonotype was recorded a few times. The chain employs TRBV28 and TRBJ2-2; D might be TRBD2 (5 bases). Germline-derived CDR1 and CDR2 are MDHEN and SYDVKM. CDR3 length: 13 amino acids. The V end lost 7 bases, the J end lost 5 bases, and 11 bases lay between the germline ends. CDR3: CASKEGGTGELFF. DNA of the CDR3: TGTGCCAGCAAAGAGGGCGGGACCGGGGAGCTGTTTTTT.

The gene calls are TRBV30 and TRBJ1-3, with D maybe TRBD1 (5 bases). The germline gives CDR1 GTSNPN, CDR2 SVGIG (reference sequence). The CDR3 has 15 residues. V lost 2 bases and J 4 bases, leaving 15 bases between the germline ends. The CDR3 sequence is CAWSRDSSRGNTIYF. As DNA, the CDR3 is TGTGCCTGGAGTAGAGACAGTTCACGAGGAAACACCATATATTTT.

The CDR3 here is CASSPSGVYEQYF. DNA of the CDR3: TGTGCCAGCAGTCCCTCTGGGGTCTACGAGCAGTACTTC. The chain employs TRBV12-3 or TRBV12-4 and TRBJ2-7; D uncertain. The V end was cut by 5 bases, the J end by 3 bases, with 11 bases between. The CDR3 contains 13 residues.

Ten or more counts support this clonotype. The chain couples TRBV28 to TRBJ1-2; TRBD1 might be the D (6 bases). The CDR3 extends over 13 amino acids. The germline CDR1 and CDR2 sequences are MDHEN and SYDVKM. The ends were cut back, 5 bases at V and 2 bases at J, with 9 bases in the middle. The CDR3 is CASSHQGNYGYTF. DNA of the CDR3: TGTGCCAGCAGTCACCAGGGGAACTATGGCTACACCTTC.